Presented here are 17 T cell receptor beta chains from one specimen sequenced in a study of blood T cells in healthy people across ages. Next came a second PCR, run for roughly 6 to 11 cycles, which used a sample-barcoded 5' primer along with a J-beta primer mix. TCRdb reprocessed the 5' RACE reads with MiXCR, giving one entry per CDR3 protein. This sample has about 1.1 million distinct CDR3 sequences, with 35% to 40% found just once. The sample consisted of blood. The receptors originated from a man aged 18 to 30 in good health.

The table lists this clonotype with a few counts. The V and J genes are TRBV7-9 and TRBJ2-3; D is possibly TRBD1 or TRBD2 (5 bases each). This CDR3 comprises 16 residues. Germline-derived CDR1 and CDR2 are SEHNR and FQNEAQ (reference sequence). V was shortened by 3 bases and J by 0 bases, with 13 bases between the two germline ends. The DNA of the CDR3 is TGTGCCAGCAGCTTCGGGACGGCCACTAGCACAGATACGCAGTATTTT. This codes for CASSFGTATSTDTQYF.

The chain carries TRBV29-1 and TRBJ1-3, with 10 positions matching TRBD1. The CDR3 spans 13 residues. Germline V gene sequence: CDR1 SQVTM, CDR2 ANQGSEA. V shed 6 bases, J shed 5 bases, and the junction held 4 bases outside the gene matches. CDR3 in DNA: TGCAGCGTCCGGACAGGGGGAAGAAACACCATATATTTT. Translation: CSVRTGGRNTIYF.

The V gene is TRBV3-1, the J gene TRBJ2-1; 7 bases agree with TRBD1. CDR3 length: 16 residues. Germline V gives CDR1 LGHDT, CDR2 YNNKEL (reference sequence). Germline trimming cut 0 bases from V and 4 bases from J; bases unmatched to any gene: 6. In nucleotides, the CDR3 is TGTGCCAGCAGCCAAGAAGGGGACAGAGCATACAATGAGCAGTTCTTC. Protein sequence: CASSQEGDRAYNEQFF.

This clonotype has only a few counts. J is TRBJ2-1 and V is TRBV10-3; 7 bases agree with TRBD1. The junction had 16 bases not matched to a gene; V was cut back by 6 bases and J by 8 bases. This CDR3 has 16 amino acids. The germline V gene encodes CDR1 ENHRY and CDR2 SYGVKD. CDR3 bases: TGTGCCATCAGGACGTTACCGGGACAGCAAGGAGATGAGCAGTTCTTC. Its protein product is CAIRTLPGQQGDEQFF.

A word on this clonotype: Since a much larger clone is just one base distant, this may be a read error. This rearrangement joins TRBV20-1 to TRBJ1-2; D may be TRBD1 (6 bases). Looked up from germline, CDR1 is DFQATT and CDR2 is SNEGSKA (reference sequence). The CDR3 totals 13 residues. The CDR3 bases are TGCAGTGCTAGAGAAGGGGGGAACTATAGCTACACCTTC. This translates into CSAREGGNYSYTF.

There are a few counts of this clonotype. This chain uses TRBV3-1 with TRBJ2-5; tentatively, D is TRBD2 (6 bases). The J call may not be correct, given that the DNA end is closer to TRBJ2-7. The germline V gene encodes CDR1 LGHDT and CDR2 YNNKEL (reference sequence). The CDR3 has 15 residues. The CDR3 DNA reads TGTGCCAGCAGCCAAGACTTGAGACTAGTCGGCGAGCAGTACTTC. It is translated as CASSQDLRLVGEQYF.

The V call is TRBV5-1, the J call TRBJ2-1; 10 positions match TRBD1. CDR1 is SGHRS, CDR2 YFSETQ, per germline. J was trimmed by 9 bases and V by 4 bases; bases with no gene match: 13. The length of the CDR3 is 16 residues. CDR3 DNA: TGCGCCAGCAGCCTCTATTCGGACAGGGGGGGAGGTGAGCAGTTCTTC. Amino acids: CASSLYSDRGGGEQFF.

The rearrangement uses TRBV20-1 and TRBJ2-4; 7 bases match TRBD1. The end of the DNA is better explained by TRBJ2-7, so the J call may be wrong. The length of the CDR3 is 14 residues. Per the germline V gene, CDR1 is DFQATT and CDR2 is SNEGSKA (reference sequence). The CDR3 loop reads CSASNRDSAYEQYF. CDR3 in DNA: TGCAGTGCTAGTAACCGGGACAGCGCCTACGAGCAGTACTTC.

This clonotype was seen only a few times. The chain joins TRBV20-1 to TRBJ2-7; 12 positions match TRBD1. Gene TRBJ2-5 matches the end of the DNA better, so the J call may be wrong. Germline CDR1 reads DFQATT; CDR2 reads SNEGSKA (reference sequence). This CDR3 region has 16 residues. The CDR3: CSAQGTGGAFLETQYF. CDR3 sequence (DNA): TGCAGTGCCCAAGGGACAGGGGGCGCTTTTTTGGAGACCCAGTACTTC.

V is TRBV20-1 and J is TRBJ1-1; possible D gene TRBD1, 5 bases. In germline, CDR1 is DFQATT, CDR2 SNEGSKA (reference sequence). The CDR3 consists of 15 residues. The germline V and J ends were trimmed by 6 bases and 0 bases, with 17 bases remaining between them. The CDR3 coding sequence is TGCAGTGCCCCCCCCGGCGAGGGACTGAACACTGAAGCTTTCTTT. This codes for CSAPPGEGLNTEAFF.

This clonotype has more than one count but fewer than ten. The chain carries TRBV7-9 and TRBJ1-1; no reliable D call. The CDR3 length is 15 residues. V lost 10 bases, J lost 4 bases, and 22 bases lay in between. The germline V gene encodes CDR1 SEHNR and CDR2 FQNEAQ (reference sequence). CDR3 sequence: CATASRNSASTEAFF. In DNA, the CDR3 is TGTGCCACCGCCAGTCGGAACTCGGCCTCCACTGAAGCTTTCTTT.

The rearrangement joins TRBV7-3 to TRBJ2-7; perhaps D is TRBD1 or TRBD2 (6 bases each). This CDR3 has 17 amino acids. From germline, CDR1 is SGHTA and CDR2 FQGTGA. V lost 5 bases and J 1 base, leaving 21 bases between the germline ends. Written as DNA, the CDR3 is TGTGCCAGCAGCCCCGGGGGCGCACTGTCGATATCCTACGAGCAGTACTTC. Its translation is CASSPGGALSISYEQYF. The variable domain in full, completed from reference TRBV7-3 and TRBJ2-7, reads GAGVSQTPSNKVTEKGKYVELRCDPISGHTALYWYRQSLGQGPEFLIYFQGTGAADDSGLPNDRFFAVRPEGSVSTLKIQRTERGDSAVYLCASSPGGALSISYEQYFGPGTRLTVT.

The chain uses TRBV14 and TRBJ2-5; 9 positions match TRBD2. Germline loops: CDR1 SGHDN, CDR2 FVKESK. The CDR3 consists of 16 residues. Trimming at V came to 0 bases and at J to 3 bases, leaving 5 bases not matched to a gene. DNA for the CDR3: TGTGCCAGCAGCCAAGATCTAGCGGGGCTTAAAGAGACCCAGTACTTC. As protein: CASSQDLAGLKETQYF.

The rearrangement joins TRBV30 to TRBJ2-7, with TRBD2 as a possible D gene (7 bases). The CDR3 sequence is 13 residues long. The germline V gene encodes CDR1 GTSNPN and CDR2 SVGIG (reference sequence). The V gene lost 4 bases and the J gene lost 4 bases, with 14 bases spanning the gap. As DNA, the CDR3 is TGTGCCTGGAACCGGGGGGCCACTTACGAGCAGTACTTC. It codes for CAWNRGATYEQYF.

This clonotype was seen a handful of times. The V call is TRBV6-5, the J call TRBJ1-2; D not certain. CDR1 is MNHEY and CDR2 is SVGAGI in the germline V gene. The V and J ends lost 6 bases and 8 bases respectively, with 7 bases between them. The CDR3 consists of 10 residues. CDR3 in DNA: TGTGCCAGCAGAGGCTTGGGCTACACCTTC. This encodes CASRGLGYTF.

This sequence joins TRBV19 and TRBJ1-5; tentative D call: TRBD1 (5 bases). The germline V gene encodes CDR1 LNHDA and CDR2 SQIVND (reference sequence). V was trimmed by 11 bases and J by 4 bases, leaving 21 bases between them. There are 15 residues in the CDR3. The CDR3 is CASSGQGGLNQPQHF. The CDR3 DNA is TGTGCCTCCTCGGGGCAGGGTGGATTGAATCAGCCCCAGCATTTT.

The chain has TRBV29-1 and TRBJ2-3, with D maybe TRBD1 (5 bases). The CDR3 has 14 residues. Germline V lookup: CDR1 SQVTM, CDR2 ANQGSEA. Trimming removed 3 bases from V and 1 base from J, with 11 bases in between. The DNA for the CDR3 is TGCAGCGTTGATTGGCAGGGCGGCACAGATACGCAGTATTTT. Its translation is CSVDWQGGTDTQYF.